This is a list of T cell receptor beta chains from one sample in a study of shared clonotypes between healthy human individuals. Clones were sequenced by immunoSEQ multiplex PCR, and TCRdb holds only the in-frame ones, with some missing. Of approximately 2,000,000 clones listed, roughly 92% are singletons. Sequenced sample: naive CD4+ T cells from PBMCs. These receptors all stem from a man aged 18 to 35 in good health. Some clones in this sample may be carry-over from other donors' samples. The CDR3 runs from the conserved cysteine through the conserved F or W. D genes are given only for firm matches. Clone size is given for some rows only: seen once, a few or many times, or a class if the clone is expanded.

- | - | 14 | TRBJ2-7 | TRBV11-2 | CASSLVRGAYEQYF | TGTGCCAGCAGCTTAGTGAGGGGGGCCTACGAGCAGTACTTC
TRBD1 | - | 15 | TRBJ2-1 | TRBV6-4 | CATAERDRDFNEQFF | TGTGCAACCGCAGAGAGGGACAGGGATTTCAATGAGCAGTTCTTC
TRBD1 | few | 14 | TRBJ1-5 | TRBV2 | CASSGQGNNQPQHF | TGTGCCAGCAGTGGACAGGGCAACAATCAGCCCCAGCATTTT
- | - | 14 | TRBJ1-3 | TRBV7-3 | CASSLAGSGNTIYF | TGTGCCAGCAGTCTGGCGGGCTCTGGAAACACCATATATTTT
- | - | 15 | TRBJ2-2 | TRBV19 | CASSIVPTIAGELFF | TGTGCCAGTAGTATCGTCCCGACAATCGCCGGGGAGCTGTTTTTT
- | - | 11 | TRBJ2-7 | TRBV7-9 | CASRSTGEQYF | TGTGCCAGCAGGTCAACGGGCGAGCAGTACTTC
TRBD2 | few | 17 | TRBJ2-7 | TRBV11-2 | CASSLGGASGNLYEQYF | TGTGCCAGCAGCTTAGGGGGAGCTAGCGGAAACCTTTACGAGCAGTACTTC
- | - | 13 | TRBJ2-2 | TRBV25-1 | CASSERGAGELFF | TGTGCCAGCAGTGAACGGGGTGCCGGGGAGCTGTTTTTT
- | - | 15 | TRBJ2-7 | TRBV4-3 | CASSRQPGQDYEQYF | TGCGCCAGCAGCCGACAACCGGGGCAGGACTACGAGCAGTACTTC
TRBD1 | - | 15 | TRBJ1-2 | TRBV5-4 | CASSLPGQGYYGYTF | TGTGCCAGCAGCTTGCCGGGACAGGGATACTATGGCTACACCTTC
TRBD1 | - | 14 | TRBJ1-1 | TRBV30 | CAWNRGRLDTEAFF | TGTGCCTGGAACAGGGGGCGGTTGGACACTGAAGCTTTCTTT
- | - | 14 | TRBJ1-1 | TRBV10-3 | CAISVGGMNTEAFF | TGTGCCATCAGTGTCGGGGGCATGAACACTGAAGCTTTCTTT
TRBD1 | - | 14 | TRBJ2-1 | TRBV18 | CASSGQGGPNEQFF | TGTGCCAGCTCGGGACAGGGGGGGCCCAATGAGCAGTTCTTC
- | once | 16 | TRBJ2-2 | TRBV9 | CASSPGAARITGELFF | TGTGCCAGCAGCCCTGGGGCCGCACGAATCACCGGGGAGCTGTTTTTT
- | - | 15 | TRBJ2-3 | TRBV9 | CASSVVDGRTDTQYF | TGTGCCAGCAGCGTAGTGGACGGGCGCACAGATACGCAGTATTTT
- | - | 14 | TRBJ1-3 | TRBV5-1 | CASSGGETGNTIYF | TGCGCCAGCAGCGGAGGGGAGACTGGAAACACCATATATTTT
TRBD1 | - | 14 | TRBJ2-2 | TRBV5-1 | CASRGQADTGELFF | TGCGCCAGCAGGGGACAGGCTGACACCGGGGAGCTGTTTTTT
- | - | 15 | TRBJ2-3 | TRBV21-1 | CASSTRRDTTDTQYF | TGTGCCAGCAGCACTAGACGAGATACCACAGATACGCAGTATTTT
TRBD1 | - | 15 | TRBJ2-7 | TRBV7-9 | CASGPGQGTSYEQYF | TGTGCCAGCGGACCGGGACAGGGTACTTCCTACGAGCAGTACTTC
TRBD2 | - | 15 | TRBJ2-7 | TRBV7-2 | CASSTRTSGVYEQYF | TGTGCCAGTAGCACTCGGACTAGCGGGGTATACGAGCAGTACTTC
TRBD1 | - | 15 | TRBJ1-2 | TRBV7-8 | CASSWAGQGIYGYTF | TGTGCCAGCAGCTGGGCTGGACAGGGGATCTATGGCTACACCTTC
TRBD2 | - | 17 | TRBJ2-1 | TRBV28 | CASRALTSGSSYNEQFF | TGTGCCAGCAGGGCTTTAACTAGCGGGAGCTCGTACAATGAGCAGTTCTTC
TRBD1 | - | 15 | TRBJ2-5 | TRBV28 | CASTLGTGSQETQYF | TGTGCCAGCACCCTCGGGACAGGGTCACAAGAGACCCAGTACTTC
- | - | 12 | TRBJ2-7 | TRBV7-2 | CASTLRPYEQYF | TGTGCCAGCACACTTCGACCCTACGAGCAGTACTTC